A single sample gave rise to the 3 T cell receptor beta chains below, sequenced in a study of cytomegalovirus exposure and HLA in healthy donors. PCR was performed using 60 Vbeta and 13 Jbeta primers. Clones were read by immunoSEQ multiplex PCR, and TCRdb kept only the in-frame ones, dropping some. The data hold some 120,000 clones, with roughly 79% observed a single time. What was sequenced was PBMCs. The origin of the receptors is a woman in her thirties in good health and CMV-seronegative.

V is TRBV7-3 and J is TRBJ2-2; D not certain. V was trimmed by 5 bases and J by 2 bases, leaving 6 bases between them. CDR1 is SGHTA and CDR2 is FQGTGA in the germline V gene. The CDR3 is 13 amino acids. CDR3 nucleotides: TGTGCCAGCAGCATACTAAACACCGGGGAGCTGTTTTTT. It specifies CASSILNTGELFF.

V and J are TRBV28 and TRBJ2-6; D is perhaps TRBD1 (6 bases). The germline V gene encodes CDR1 MDHEN and CDR2 SYDVKM. Trimming left V 6 bases short and J 4 bases short, with 13 bases between. The CDR3 length is 15 residues. CDR3 loop: CASRVQGAGANVLTF. The CDR3 DNA reads as TGTGCCAGCAGGGTACAGGGAGCAGGGGCCAACGTCCTGACTTTC.

The chain joins TRBV30 to TRBJ2-7; 7 bases agree with TRBD1. V was clipped by 5 bases and J by 6 bases; unmatched bases: 4. The CDR3 consists of 11 residues. The germline CDR1 and CDR2 sequences are GTSNPN and SVGIG (reference sequence). The CDR3 region has the DNA TGTGCCTGGGGAACAGGGGTCGAGCAGTACTTC. The encoded protein is CAWGTGVEQYF.